Listed here is a single T cell receptor (beta chain). In the study's own analysis: By means of reference gene primer amplification, nucleated cell counts were estimated. Libraries were prepared by immunoSEQ multiplex PCR; TCRdb keeps only in-frame clonotypes and omits some of them. Clone size and the V and J calls come from that table; the DNA yielded D and trimming. The sample holds around 250,000 clones; 84% are singletons and the top ten take 1.5%. This record comes from a study of blood T cell repertoires in COVID-19. Germline CDR1 MNHEY, CDR2 SMNVEV (reference sequence). This CDR3 has 15 residues. Trimming cost V 8 bases and J 1 base; bases outside gene matches: 10.

This clonotype was obtained from a woman between 40 and 55 years old who had recovered from COVID-19. The sequenced sample was peripheral blood. The J gene is TRBJ1-1, the V gene TRBV27; TRBD1 aligns across 7 bases. The CDR3 nucleotides read TGTGCCAGCTGGGGGATTGGACAGGCGAACACTGAAGCTTTCTTT. It translates to CASWGIGQANTEAFF.